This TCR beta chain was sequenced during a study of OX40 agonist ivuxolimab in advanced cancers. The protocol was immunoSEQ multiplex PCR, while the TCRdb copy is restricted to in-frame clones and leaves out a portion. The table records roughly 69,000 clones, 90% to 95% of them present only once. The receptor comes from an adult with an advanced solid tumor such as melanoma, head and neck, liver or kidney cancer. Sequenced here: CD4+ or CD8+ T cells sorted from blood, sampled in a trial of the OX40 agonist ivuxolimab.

CDR3 sequence reads: CASRGGGGLSPLHF. Written as DNA, the CDR3 is TGTGCCAGCAGGGGTGGGGGAGGACTTTCACCCCTCCACTTT. The chain couples TRBV7-9 to TRBJ1-6, with D perhaps matching TRBD1 (5 bases). The CDR3 is 14 amino acids. Trimming took 6 bases from V and 9 from J, leaving 15 bases between them. Germline V gene data show CDR1 as SEHNR and CDR2 as FQNEAQ (reference sequence). The full variable domain, in which reference TRBV7-9 and TRBJ1-6 provide the parts outside the CDR3, is DTGVSQNPRHKITKRGQNVTFRCDPISEHNRLYWYRQTLGQGPEFLTYFQNEAQLEKSRLLSDRFSAERPKGSFSTLEIQRTEQGDSAMYLCASRGGGGLSPLHFGNGTRLTVT.